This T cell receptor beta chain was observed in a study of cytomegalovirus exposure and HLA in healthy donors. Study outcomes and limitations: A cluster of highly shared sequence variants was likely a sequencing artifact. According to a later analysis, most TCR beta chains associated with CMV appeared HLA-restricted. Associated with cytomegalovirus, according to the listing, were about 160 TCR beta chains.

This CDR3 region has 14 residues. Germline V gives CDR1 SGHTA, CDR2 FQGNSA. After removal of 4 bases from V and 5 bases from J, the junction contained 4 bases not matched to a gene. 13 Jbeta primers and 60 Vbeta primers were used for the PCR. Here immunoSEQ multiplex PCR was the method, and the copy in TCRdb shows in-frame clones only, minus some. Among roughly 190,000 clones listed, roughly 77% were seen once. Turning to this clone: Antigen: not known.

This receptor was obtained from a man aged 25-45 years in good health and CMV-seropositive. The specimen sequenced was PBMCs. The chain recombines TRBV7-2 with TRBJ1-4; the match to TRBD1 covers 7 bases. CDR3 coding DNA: TGTGCCAGCAGCTCCGGGACAGACAATGAAAAACTGTTTTTT. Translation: CASSSGTDNEKLFF. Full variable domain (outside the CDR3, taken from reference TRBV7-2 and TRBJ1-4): GAGVSQSPSNKVTEKGKDVELRCDPISGHTALYWYRQSLGQGLEFLIYFQGNSAPDKSGLPSDRFSAERTGGSVSTLTIQRTQQEDSAVYLCASSSGTDNEKLFFGSGTQLSVL.